The 18 T cell receptor beta chains reported below all come from one sample, sequenced in a study of T cells in Graves' hyperthyroidism and ophthalmopathy. Researchers took RNA transcripts and amplified the TCR beta CDR3 regions from them. An initial round of RT-PCR targeting the TCR CDR3 relied on the HTBI primer set. TCRdb processed the multiplex PCR reads anew with MiXCR; each CDR3 protein has one entry. The sample shows hundreds of thousands of distinct CDR3 sequences, around 15% of them seen only once. Specimen: blood. Receptors were obtained from a woman aged 18 to 35 with Graves' hyperthyroidism.

There are many counts of this clonotype. The chain uses TRBV20-1 and TRBJ2-7, with D tentatively TRBD2 (5 bases). The CDR3 covers 14 residues. The ends were cut back, 1 base at V and 0 bases at J, with 10 bases in the middle. Germline CDR1 reads DFQATT; CDR2 reads SNEGSKA (reference sequence). As DNA, the CDR3 is TGCAGTGCTAGAGGGGGAGTAAACTCCTACGAGCAGTACTTC. Its protein is CSARGGVNSYEQYF.

This clonotype has at least ten counts. The chain recombines TRBV2 with TRBJ1-5; the match to TRBD1 covers 10 bases. Germline V lookup: CDR1 SNHLY, CDR2 FYNNEI. This CDR3 has 16 residues. V lost 8 bases to trimming and J lost 6 bases; unmatched junction nucleotides: 13. DNA of the CDR3: TGTGCCAGCCTTACCAATGGGACAGGGGTCAGTCAGCCCCAGCATTTT. It translates to CASLTNGTGVSQPQHF.

This clonotype was picked up a small number of times. V is TRBV15 and J is TRBJ1-5; tentative D call: TRBD1 (5 bases). Trimming pared 6 bases from V and 7 bases from J, leaving 16 bases between. Germline assignment: CDR1 LNHNV and CDR2 YYDKDF (reference sequence). The CDR3 has 14 amino acids. The CDR3 DNA sequence: TGTGCCACCAGTGATGACAGACTCGGGCAGCCCCAGCATTTT. Translating it yields CATSDDRLGQPQHF.

V is TRBV29-1 and J is TRBJ1-1; 9 bases are shared with TRBD1. This CDR3 is 12 amino acids long. The germline gives CDR1 SQVTM, CDR2 ANQGSEA. Trimming removed 3 bases from V and 10 bases from J; junction bases left unmatched: 6. The CDR3 loop is CSVEGTGSGAFF. The CDR3 DNA sequence: TGCAGCGTTGAGGGGACAGGGTCCGGAGCTTTCTTT.

This clonotype has ten or more counts. The chain carries TRBV5-1 and TRBJ2-3; 9 positions match TRBD1. J lost 4 bases, V lost 4 bases, and 10 bases had no gene match. Per germline, CDR1 SGHRS and CDR2 YFSETQ. The CDR3 sequence is 16 residues long. Written as DNA, the CDR3 is TGCGCCAGCAGCCTCTCTCCGGGACAGGGTTCAGATACGCAGTATTTT. It is translated as CASSLSPGQGSDTQYF.

The rearrangement links TRBV20-1 to TRBJ2-5; no clear D. Trimming stripped 6 bases from V and 4 bases from J, with 15 bases between. Per the germline V gene, CDR1 is DFQATT and CDR2 is SNEGSKA (reference sequence). The CDR3 runs to 13 residues. The CDR3 nucleotides are TGCAGTGCCAGAATTATTTCTTCAGAGACCCAGTACTTC. Its translation is CSARIISSETQYF.

The V gene is TRBV5-1, the J gene TRBJ2-7; 9 positions agree with TRBD2. The germline gives CDR1 SGHRS, CDR2 YFSETQ. V gave up 0 bases and J gave up 2 bases; unmatched junction bases: 9. The CDR3 contains 17 residues. CDR3 sequence: CASSLDRGSGSPYEQYF. For the CDR3, the DNA is TGCGCCAGCAGCTTGGATCGCGGTAGCGGGAGCCCCTACGAGCAGTACTTC.

This clonotype was seen ten or more times. The genes are TRBV5-1 and TRBJ2-3, with 7 nucleotides matching TRBD1. With V trimmed by 4 bases and J by 5 bases, 7 bases remained unmatched. This CDR3 comprises 14 residues. Germline V gene lookup returns CDR1 SGHRS and CDR2 YFSETQ. This chain's CDR3 is CASSAGTVRDTQYF. The DNA of the CDR3 is TGCGCCAGCAGCGCCGGGACAGTTCGAGATACGCAGTATTTT.

This chain joins TRBV20-1 and TRBJ2-6; tentative D call: TRBD1 (5 bases). Trimming took 0 bases from V and 4 from J, leaving 10 bases between them. The CDR3 consists of 15 residues. Germline V CDR1 and CDR2: DFQATT, SNEGSKA (reference sequence). The CDR3, as DNA: TGCAGTGCTAGAGATCCAGGGATCGGGGCCAACGTCCTGACTTTC. Translating gives CSARDPGIGANVLTF.

This clonotype showed up many times. The chain recombines TRBV15 with TRBJ2-7, with TRBD1 matching 8 bases. The CDR3 is 18 amino acids. Losses at the gene ends were 0 bases for V and 2 bases for J; bases not matched to a gene: 12. CDR1 and CDR2 from the germline V gene are LNHNV and YYDKDF (reference sequence). Here the CDR3 reads CATSREEAGGMVPYEQYF. The CDR3 nucleotides read TGTGCCACCAGCAGAGAGGAGGCAGGGGGCATGGTTCCCTACGAGCAGTACTTC.

The CDR3 loop is CAISGGSQTDTQYF. The DNA of the CDR3 is TGTGCCATCAGTGGAGGCAGCCAAACAGATACGCAGTATTTT. The chain links TRBV10-3 to TRBJ2-3; D is unresolved. CDR1 and CDR2 (germline): ENHRY, SYGVKD. Trimming shortened V by 4 bases and J by 3 bases, and 11 bases separated the two germline ends. This CDR3 region has 14 residues.

This clonotype was seen a handful of times. The V and J genes are TRBV12-3 or TRBV12-4 and TRBJ1-2, with a tentative D call TRBD1 (6 bases). The CDR3 spans 14 residues. Trimming took off 6 bases at V and 4 bases at J, with 15 bases between the two ends. The DNA of the CDR3 is TGTGCCAGCAGGAGAAAGGGGGAGAGCTATGGCTACACCTTC. Its protein product is CASRRKGESYGYTF.

This clonotype turned up a few times. The V and J genes are TRBV6-1 and TRBJ1-2; D remains unclear. Germline V gene data show CDR1 as MNHNS and CDR2 as SASEGT. V was shortened by 6 bases and J by 6 bases, with 8 bases between the two germline ends. The CDR3 totals 11 residues. The CDR3, as DNA: TGTGCCAGCAGCTCTATGAATGGCTACACCTTC. This sequence encodes CASSSMNGYTF.

At least ten counts were recorded for this clonotype. The V and J genes are TRBV6-2 or TRBV6-3 and TRBJ2-6; D is ambiguous. The V and J ends lost 8 bases and 0 bases respectively, with 8 bases between them. Germline V gene sequence: CDR1 MNHEY, CDR2 SVGEGT. The CDR3 has 14 residues. CDR3 sequence (DNA): TGTGCCAGCGGCAGGACCTCTGGGGCCAACGTCCTGACTTTC. It is translated as CASGRTSGANVLTF.

This clonotype was observed at least ten times. J is TRBJ2-5 and V is TRBV13, with 8 positions matching TRBD2. Germline CDR1 and CDR2: PRHDT and FYEKMQ (reference sequence). The CDR3 is 16 amino acids. V lost 5 bases, J lost 4 bases, and 12 bases stayed unmatched. The CDR3 nucleotides read TGTGCCAGCAGCGGACGCATAGCGGGACTCAGAGAGACCCAGTACTTC. Translation gives CASSGRIAGLRETQYF. Filled out from reference TRBV13 and TRBJ2-5, the complete variable domain reads AAGVIQSPRHLIKEKRETATLKCYPIPRHDTVYWYQQGPGQDPQFLISFYEKMQSDKGSIPDRFSAQQFSDYHSELNMSSLELGDSALYFCASSGRIAGLRETQYFGPGTRLLVL.

This clonotype showed up just a few times. A much bigger clone sits one base away, suggesting this may be a read error. The V and J genes are TRBV11-2 and TRBJ2-5, with TRBD2 matching 7 bases. CDR1 SGHAT and CDR2 FQNNGV come from the germline V gene. The CDR3 totals 14 residues. J gave up 4 bases and V 5 bases, and 7 bases lay outside the gene matches. The CDR3 bases are TGTGCCAGCAGCCCCCGCGCGGGGGTAGAGACCCAGTACTTC. It specifies CASSPRAGVETQYF.

The chain employs TRBV12-3 or TRBV12-4 and TRBJ1-5; TRBD1 agrees at 7 bases. With V trimmed by 10 bases and J by 7 bases, 10 bases remained unmatched. The CDR3 extends over 13 amino acids. The CDR3 protein is CANGQAMNQPQHF. Written as DNA, the CDR3 is TGTGCCAACGGACAGGCCATGAACCAGCCCCAGCATTTT.

This clonotype showed up many times. The chain carries TRBV20-1 and TRBJ2-1; 9 bases align to TRBD2. CDR3 length: 15 residues. V lost 0 bases to trimming and J lost 12 bases; unmatched junction nucleotides: 12. Germline V gene lookup returns CDR1 DFQATT and CDR2 SNEGSKA (reference sequence). The CDR3 sequence is CSARDNGLAGFRQFF. CDR3 coding DNA: TGCAGTGCTAGAGATAATGGGCTAGCGGGGTTTCGGCAGTTCTTC.